This entry features one T cell receptor (beta chain) sequence. Its antigen is not identified. The data are from a study of cytomegalovirus exposure and HLA in healthy donors. Turning to the study itself: In a previous analysis, 110 million or so unique TCR beta sequences were found from about 179 million T cells.

Findings and limits, study-wide: A later analysis showed TCR association rates differing by HLA locus, peaking at DRB1 and lowest at HLA-C. Reportedly, cytomegalovirus status was diagnosed with high sensitivity and specificity. As immune exposure information, only CMV serostatus was available.

Primers for the PCR totalled 60 Vbeta and 13 Jbeta. Method: immunoSEQ multiplex PCR; TCRdb's copy keeps in-frame clones and lacks some. The repertoire holds more than 85,000 clones, with about three quarters as singletons. The V end lost 9 bases, the J end lost 5 bases, and 13 bases lay between the germline ends. The CDR3 contains 13 residues. The V gene's germline CDR1 is SNHLY and CDR2 FYNNEI. The origin of this receptor is a man aged 25 to 40 in good health and CMV-seropositive. The genes are TRBV2 and TRBJ1-4; D gene unclear. The sequenced sample consisted of PBMCs. The CDR3 sequence is CASGAPGNEKLFF. CDR3 DNA sequence: TGTGCCAGTGGAGCCCCCGGGAATGAAAAACTGTTTTTT.